These T cell receptor beta chains were read from a single sample in a study of chemoradiotherapy in HPV16-positive cancers. The method was immunoSEQ multiplex PCR; TCRdb's version includes in-frame clones alone and lacks a portion of them. The table includes 25,000 to 40,000 clones, about 91% detected once. The material sequenced was blood, taken from a patient who underwent chemoradiotherapy. These TCRs come from a human donor with HPV-associated anogenital cancer. The CDR3 runs from the conserved cysteine through the conserved F or W. A D gene is named only where the DNA matches it firmly. Only some rows state a clone size, as once, few, many or a class for expanded clones.

-	TRBJ1-1	TRBV5-5	13	-	TGTGCCAGCAGGTCTAGGACTTCTTCTGAAGCTTTCTTT	CASRSRTSSEAFF
-	TRBJ2-7	TRBV1	17	-	TGCACCAGCAGCCAGGATGGAGCCTCGGGACAATCCTACGAGCAGTACTTC	CTSSQDGASGQSYEQYF
-	TRBJ1-6	TRBV5-1	14	-	TGCGCCAGCAGCTTCCCCGGGACATATTCACCCCTCCACTTT	CASSFPGTYSPLHF
once	TRBJ1-5	TRBV5-1	15	-	TGCGCCAGCAGCTTGTCGGGTTCTAGCAATCAGCCCCAGCATTTT	CASSLSGSSNQPQHF
-	TRBJ1-1	TRBV5-1	17	-	TGCGCCAGCAGCCTGGTGGCCCAGGGCCTTACTAACACTGAAGCTTTCTTT	CASSLVAQGLTNTEAFF
-	TRBJ1-1	TRBV6-1	11	-	TGTGCCAGCAGTGAAACGCTTGAAGCTTTCTTT	CASSETLEAFF
-	TRBJ2-5	TRBV6-1	14	-	TGTGCCAGCAGTGTACACCAGCAGCAAGAGACCCAGTACTTC	CASSVHQQQETQYF
-	TRBJ1-2	TRBV25-1	15	TRBD1	TGTGCCAGCAGTGAATTCTGGCAGGGGGCTGATGGCTACACCTTC	CASSEFWQGADGYTF
-	TRBJ1-5	TRBV30	16	TRBD1	TGTGCCTGGAGCTTCCGGGACAGCTATAGCAATCAGCCCCAGCATTTT	CAWSFRDSYSNQPQHF
-	TRBJ2-5	TRBV5-5	13	-	TGTGCCAGCAGACCCGGACATTTGGAGACCCAGTACTTC	CASRPGHLETQYF
-	TRBJ2-1	TRBV19	15	TRBD2	TGTGCCAGTAGTCCGAGCGGGGGGGCCTACAATGAGCAGTTCTTC	CASSPSGGAYNEQFF
-	TRBJ1-4	TRBV10-2	14	-	TGCGCCAGCAGTGGGCAGGGTACTAATGAAAAACTGTTTTTT	CASSGQGTNEKLFF
-	TRBJ1-5	TRBV2	15	-	TGTGCCAGCAGTGAAGGGGGAAAACGCAATCAGCCCCAGCATTTT	CASSEGGKRNQPQHF
-	TRBJ1-2	TRBV5-1	17	-	TGCGCCAGCAGCTTCTCTGCCGACTTACCCTTGGAAAGTGGCTACACCTTC	CASSFSADLPLESGYTF
-	TRBJ2-7	TRBV7-9	14	-	TGTGCCAGCAGCTTAGTGGGGAGCTCCTACGAGCAGTACTTC	CASSLVGSSYEQYF
few	TRBJ2-2	TRBV11-2	13	-	TGTGCCAGCAGCTTAGAGGACACCGGGGAGCTGTTTTTT	CASSLEDTGELFF
-	TRBJ2-7	TRBV28	12	-	TGTGCCAGCAGTAGGGGTCGCTACGAGCAGTACTTC	CASSRGRYEQYF
-	TRBJ2-1	TRBV30	15	TRBD2	TGTGCCTGGAGTGTCGGGGGGGCCGCATACAATGAGCAGTTCTTC	CAWSVGGAAYNEQFF
-	TRBJ2-1	TRBV7-6	13	-	TGTGCCAGCAGTCTAATTAAATACAATGAGCAGTTCTTC	CASSLIKYNEQFF
-	TRBJ2-3	TRBV30	13	-	TGTGCCTGGGCCGGCTTTAGCGGCAATACGCAGTATTTT	CAWAGFSGNTQYF
-	TRBJ2-1	TRBV10-1	12	-	TGCGCCAGCAGTGAGCGGCTCCATGAGCAGTTCTTC	CASSERLHEQFF
-	TRBJ2-1	TRBV29-1	14	-	TGCAGCGTTGAAGATAGCATACGACCCACTGAGCAGTTCTTC	CSVEDSIRPTEQFF
-	TRBJ1-2	TRBV5-1	14	-	TGCGCCAGCAGTCCAGATCAGGGAAGTGATGGCTACACCTTC	CASSPDQGSDGYTF
-	TRBJ2-4	TRBV25-1	15	-	TGTGCCAGCAGTTCGGGCACCCCAGCCAAAAACATTCAGTACTTC	CASSSGTPAKNIQYF
-	TRBJ2-3	TRBV30	14	TRBD2	TGTGCCTGGAGCGGGGCGGGGGGTCGAAATACGCAGTATTTT	CAWSGAGGRNTQYF
-	TRBJ2-3	TRBV7-2	13	-	TGTGCCAGCAGCTGGACAGAGGGAGATACGCAGTATTTT	CASSWTEGDTQYF
-	TRBJ2-5	TRBV25-1	11	-	TGTGCCAGCAGTCCAAAAGAGACCCAGTACTTC	CASSPKETQYF